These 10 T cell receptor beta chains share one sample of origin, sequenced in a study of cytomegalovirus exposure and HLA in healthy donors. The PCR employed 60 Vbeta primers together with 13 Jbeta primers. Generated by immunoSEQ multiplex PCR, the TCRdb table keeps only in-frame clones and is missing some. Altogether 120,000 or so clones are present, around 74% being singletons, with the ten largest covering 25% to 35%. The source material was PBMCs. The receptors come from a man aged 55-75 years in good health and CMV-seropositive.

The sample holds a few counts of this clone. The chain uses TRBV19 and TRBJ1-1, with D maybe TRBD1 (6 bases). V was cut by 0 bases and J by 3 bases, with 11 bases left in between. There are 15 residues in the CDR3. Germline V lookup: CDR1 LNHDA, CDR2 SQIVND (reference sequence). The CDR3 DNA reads TGTGCCAGTAGTATAGATCGAGAGGGGGACACTGAAGCTTTCTTT. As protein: CASSIDREGDTEAFF.

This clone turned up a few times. CDR3 bases: TGTGCCAGCAGTCCCCTGAGCGTCATGAACACTGAAGCTTTCTTT. Its protein product is CASSPLSVMNTEAFF. The V and J genes are TRBV27 and TRBJ1-1; D unclear. The CDR3 has 15 residues. The V gene lost 5 bases and the J gene lost 0 bases, with 13 bases spanning the gap. Germline assignment: CDR1 MNHEY and CDR2 SMNVEV (reference sequence).

The CDR3 region is CASSPGGRGPKGGYTF. The CDR3 DNA reads as TGTGCCAGCAGCCCCGGCGGCAGGGGCCCTAAGGGGGGCTACACCTTC. The rearrangement links TRBV7-9 to TRBJ1-2; D may be TRBD1 (6 bases). CDR3 length: 16 residues. Trimming pared 5 bases from V and 8 bases from J, leaving 24 bases between. In germline, CDR1 is SEHNR, CDR2 FQNEAQ (reference sequence).

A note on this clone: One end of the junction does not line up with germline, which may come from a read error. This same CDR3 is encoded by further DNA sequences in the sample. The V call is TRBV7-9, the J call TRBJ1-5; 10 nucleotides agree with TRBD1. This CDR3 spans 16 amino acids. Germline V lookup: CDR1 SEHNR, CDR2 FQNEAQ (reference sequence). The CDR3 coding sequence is TGTTCCAGCAGCTCGGACCGGGACAGGGGAAATCAGCCCCAGCATTTT. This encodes CSSSSDRDRGNQPQHF.

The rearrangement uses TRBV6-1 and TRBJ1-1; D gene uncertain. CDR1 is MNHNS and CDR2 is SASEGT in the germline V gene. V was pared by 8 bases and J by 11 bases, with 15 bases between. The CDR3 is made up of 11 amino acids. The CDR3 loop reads CASPGMSVAFF. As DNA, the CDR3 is TGTGCCAGCCCAGGAATGTCGGTGGCTTTCTTT.

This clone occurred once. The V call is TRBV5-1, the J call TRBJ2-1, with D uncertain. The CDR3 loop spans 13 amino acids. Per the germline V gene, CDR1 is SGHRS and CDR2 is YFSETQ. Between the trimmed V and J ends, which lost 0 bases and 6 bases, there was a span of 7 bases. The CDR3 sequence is CASSLVVGNEQFF. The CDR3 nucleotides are TGCGCCAGCAGCTTGGTAGTCGGCAATGAGCAGTTCTTC.

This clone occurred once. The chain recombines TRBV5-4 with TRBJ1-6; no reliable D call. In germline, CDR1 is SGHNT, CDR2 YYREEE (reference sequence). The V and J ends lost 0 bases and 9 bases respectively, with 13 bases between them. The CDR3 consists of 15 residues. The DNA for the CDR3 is TGTGCCAGCAGCTTGGACCCCGGAGGGAGTTCACCCCTCCACTTT. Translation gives CASSLDPGGSSPLHF.

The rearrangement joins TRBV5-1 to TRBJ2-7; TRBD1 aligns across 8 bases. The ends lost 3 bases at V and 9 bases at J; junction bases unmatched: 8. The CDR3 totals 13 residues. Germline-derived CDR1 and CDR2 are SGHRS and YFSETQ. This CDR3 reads CASSSRDRMRQYF. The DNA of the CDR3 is TGCGCCAGCAGCTCCAGGGACAGGATGAGGCAGTACTTC.

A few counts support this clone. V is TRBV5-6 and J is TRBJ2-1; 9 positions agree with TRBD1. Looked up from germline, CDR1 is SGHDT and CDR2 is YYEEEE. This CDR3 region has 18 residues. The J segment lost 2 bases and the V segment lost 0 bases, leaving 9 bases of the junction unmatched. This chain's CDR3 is CASSLGPNTGGTYNEQFF. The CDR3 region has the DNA TGTGCCAGCAGCTTGGGTCCAAACACAGGGGGCACCTACAATGAGCAGTTCTTC. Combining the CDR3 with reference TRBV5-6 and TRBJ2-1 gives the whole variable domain DAGVTQSPTHLIKTRGQQVTLRCSPKSGHDTVSWYQQALGQGPQFIFQYYEEEERQRGNFPDRFSGHQFPNYSSELNVNALLLGDSALYLCASSLGPNTGGTYNEQFFGPGTRLTVL.

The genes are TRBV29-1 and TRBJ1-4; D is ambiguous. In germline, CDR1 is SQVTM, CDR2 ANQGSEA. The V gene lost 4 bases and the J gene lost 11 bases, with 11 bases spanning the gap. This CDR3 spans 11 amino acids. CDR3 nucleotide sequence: TGCAGCGTTGGTTACCTTCGGAAACTGTTTTTT. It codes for CSVGYLRKLFF.